One TCR beta chain is described in this entry. There is no known antigen for this receptor. Nothing much larger sits one base from this clone, and base qualities are not available. Whole blood was collected in K2EDTA tubes by collaborating institutions according to the institutions' own protocols. For TCRbeta analysis, collaborator samples were shipped as frozen whole blood, as isolated PBMCs, or as DNA extracted from either sample type. Looking up the germline V gene (reference sequence) yields CDR1 LGHDT and CDR2 YNNKEL. From the cysteine up to the phenylalanine, the CDR3 has a length of 14 residues. Only the CDR3 portion is preserved as DNA: 42 bases, with reading frame beginning at the first base. V drops 1 base and J drops 3 bases, leaving 9 bases in between. This sample is part of a study of blood T cell repertoires in COVID-19 (dated by TCRdb to 2020 to 2022). General notes on the study: The collaborator samples originated in the United States, Italy and Spain and spanned the acute and convalescent phases of COVID-19. Deeply sampled blood TCRbeta repertoires from subjects exposed to, actively infected with, or recovered from COVID-19 were included in the dataset. The material from the prospective study consisted of cDNA or gDNA derived from T cells, B-cell-depleted T cells, or PBMCs. The repertoires were released in a freely available public database meant as a resource for research on the immune response to SARS-CoV-2. Where available, HLA class I and class II types were taken from metadata supplied by the sample provider and were not determined by assay-based typing. Nearly every sample came with metadata listing a de-identified subject ID, COVID-19 status, age in years and sex. The samples were drawn from the first 160 participants of the ongoing ImmuneRACE study and from some 1,300 subjects provided by 6 global collaborators.

The immunoSEQ Assay, a bias-controlled multiplex PCR, was used to amplify TCRbeta CDR3 regions from genomic DNA. In the original analysis: Within the assay, amplification of reference gene primers was used to estimate how many nucleated cells each sample contained. To quantify the absolute abundance of each unique TCRbeta CDR3 rearrangement, sequence reads were collapsed and filtered. Productive Simpson clonality was computed per sample as the square root of Simpson's diversity index over productive rearrangements. Imported from immuneACCESS, the table was reduced by TCRdb to in-frame sequences with V and J called. These copies leave out some clones; in studies compared against another copy, an unresolved V gene accounts for under half, and the cause of the remainder is not known. V and J calls plus clone size are reproduced from that table; the DNA served to infer D and trimming. The sample has roughly 250,000 clones on record, around 81% of them singletons. The ten largest clones take up just under 3% of the sample.

What the research found in general, with its limitations: How much clinical and demographic metadata was included differed by source and by participant, and the metadata was provided uncurated.

Input material: peripheral blood. The sequence derives from an older woman with active or convalescent COVID-19. Recombination linked TRBV3-1 (or the pseudogene TRBV3-2) to TRBJ1-1; no confident D gene assignment can be made. The CDR3 region: CASSQGGGYTEAFF. DNA sequence: TGTGCCAGCAGCCAAGGTGGCGGATACACTGAAGCTTTCTTT.